These 23 T cell receptor beta chains came from one sample sequenced in a study of blood T cells in healthy people across ages. Primers used in a second PCR of roughly 7 to 12 cycles were a sample-barcoded 5' primer and a J-beta primer mix. MiXCR, applied by TCRdb to the 5' RACE reads, yields one record per CDR3 protein. The sample contains roughly 1,300,000 distinct CDR3 sequences, approximately 59% of which appear only once. Input material: blood. Every receptor here comes from a man aged 18-30 years in good health.

This clonotype was found a few times. The chain has TRBV7-2 and TRBJ1-5, with a weak D call TRBD1 (5 bases). CDR1 SGHTA and CDR2 FQGNSA come from the germline V gene. This CDR3 has 15 residues. The V gene lost 10 bases and the J gene lost 5 bases, with 21 bases spanning the gap. The chain's CDR3 is CAISLGTDTHQPQHF. CDR3 nucleotide sequence: TGTGCCATCTCCCTGGGGACTGACACTCATCAGCCCCAGCATTTT. Filled out from reference TRBV7-2 and TRBJ1-5, the complete variable domain reads GAGVSQSPSNKVTEKGKDVELRCDPISGHTALYWYRQSLGQGLEFLIYFQGNSAPDKSGLPSDRFSAERTGGSVSTLTIQRTQQEDSAVYLCAISLGTDTHQPQHFGDGTRLSIL.

This clonotype was counted only a few times. V is TRBV29-1 and J is TRBJ2-4, with 8 positions matching TRBD1. The CDR3 loop spans 14 amino acids. V shed 3 bases, J shed 3 bases, and the junction held 4 bases outside the gene matches. Germline CDR1 reads SQVTM; CDR2 reads ANQGSEA. CDR3 in DNA: TGCAGCGTTGATGTCGGGACAGGCAAAAACATTCAGTACTTC. It specifies CSVDVGTGKNIQYF.

This chain links TRBV20-1 with TRBJ1-6; D might be TRBD1 (5 bases). The CDR3 loop spans 14 amino acids. V lost 3 bases to trimming and J lost 6 bases, with 12 bases between them. Germline V gene data show CDR1 as DFQATT and CDR2 as SNEGSKA (reference sequence). The CDR3 sequence is CSARLDSFNSPLHF. The CDR3 DNA reads as TGCAGTGCTAGGTTAGACAGTTTTAATTCACCCCTCCACTTT.

This clonotype was seen a handful of times. CDR3 coding DNA: TGCAGCGTTGATGTGAGCGGGGGCACAGATACGCAGTATTTT. Encoded protein: CSVDVSGGTDTQYF. V and J are TRBV29-1 and TRBJ2-3; the match to TRBD2 covers 7 bases. Per the germline V gene, CDR1 is SQVTM and CDR2 is ANQGSEA. The CDR3 spans 14 residues. With 3 bases clipped from V and 1 base from J, the junction kept 4 bases outside the gene matches.

This clonotype appeared a few times. The chain links TRBV7-2 to TRBJ1-1; 9 positions match TRBD1. The CDR3 is made up of 13 amino acids. Germline CDR1 reads SGHTA; CDR2 reads FQGNSA. V lost 4 bases to trimming and J lost 7 bases; unmatched junction nucleotides: 4. CDR3 sequence: CASSSYRGLEAFF. In nucleotides, the CDR3 is TGTGCCAGCAGCTCGTACAGGGGGCTTGAAGCTTTCTTT.

This clonotype was seen a few times. The V call is TRBV7-8, the J call TRBJ1-6; unclear D gene. Deletions cut 5 bases from V and 2 bases from J, with 19 bases between. CDR3 length: 18 residues. CDR1 and CDR2 from the germline V gene are SGHVS and FQNEAQ. CDR3 loop: CASSPSFRTGPYNSPLHF. DNA of the CDR3: TGTGCCAGCAGCCCGAGCTTCCGGACGGGCCCCTATAATTCACCCCTCCACTTT.

The chain links TRBV10-2 to TRBJ2-5, with D possibly matching TRBD1 (6 bases). The tail of the sequence fits TRBJ2-7 better, so the J call may be wrong. CDR3 size: 17 residues. Germline V gene lookup returns CDR1 WSHSY and CDR2 SAAADI. Here the CDR3 reads CASSVEQGTSDSDEQYF. The CDR3 region has the DNA TGCGCCAGCAGTGTGGAACAGGGAACCTCGGATTCTGACGAGCAGTACTTC.

Concerning this clonotype itself: The junction differs from germline at one of its ends, possibly a read error. This chain uses TRBV5-6 with TRBJ2-7, with TRBD1 identical over 10 bases. The CDR3 covers 15 residues. Germline-derived CDR1 and CDR2 are SGHDT and YYEEEE. The CDR3 loop reads CAGSLAGTGAHEQYF. In DNA, the CDR3 is TGTGCCGGCAGCTTGGCCGGGACAGGGGCCCACGAGCAGTACTTC.

This clonotype was seen more than once but under ten times. The V call is TRBV20-1, the J call TRBJ1-5; D might be TRBD1 (5 bases). V was clipped by 4 bases and J by 0 bases, with 16 bases between them. The germline CDR1 and CDR2 sequences are DFQATT and SNEGSKA (reference sequence). CDR3 length: 16 amino acids. DNA of the CDR3: TGCAGTGCTAACGACAGCCCCATGTATAGCAATCAGCCCCAGCATTTT. This gives the protein CSANDSPMYSNQPQHF.

This rearrangement joins TRBV20-1 to TRBJ1-6; 7 bases fit TRBD1. Germline lookup yields CDR1 DFQATT and CDR2 SNEGSKA (reference sequence). CDR3 length equals 16 residues. Trimming cost V 0 bases and J 6 bases; bases outside gene matches: 8. DNA of the CDR3: TGCAGTGCTAGAGAAGTCCCCGGGACAGCTAATTCACCCCTCCACTTT. This gives the protein CSAREVPGTANSPLHF.

The chain combines TRBV15 with TRBJ1-2; 8 positions match TRBD1. Germline trimming cut 8 bases from V and 0 bases from J; bases unmatched to any gene: 11. Germline V CDR1 and CDR2: LNHNV, YYDKDF (reference sequence). The CDR3 spans 16 residues. CDR3 loop: CATAADRVHSNYGYTF. CDR3 nucleotides: TGTGCCACCGCCGCGGACAGGGTACATTCTAACTATGGCTACACCTTC.

The V gene is TRBV10-2, the J gene TRBJ2-1; the D gene could be TRBD1 or TRBD2 (5 bases each). CDR1 WSHSY and CDR2 SAAADI come from the germline V gene. The V gene lost 7 bases and the J gene lost 14 bases, with 18 bases spanning the gap. The CDR3 contains 12 residues. CDR3 nucleotides: TGCGCCAGCAAGGGCGTGGACATCGGGGAGTTCTTC. Encoded protein: CASKGVDIGEFF.

This clonotype occurred once. This rearrangement joins TRBV2 to TRBJ2-7; no definite D call. The germline V gene encodes CDR1 SNHLY and CDR2 FYNNEI. This CDR3 has 14 residues. Trimming took 3 bases from V and 0 from J, leaving 9 bases between them. In DNA, the CDR3 is TGTGCCAGCAGTGAGTCTCAGAACTCCTACGAGCAGTACTTC. Amino acids: CASSESQNSYEQYF.

This chain links TRBV7-9 with TRBJ2-1; D call uncertain. Trimming cost V 4 bases and J 2 bases, with 18 bases left between them. This CDR3 is built from 17 residues. Germline lookup yields CDR1 SEHNR and CDR2 FQNEAQ (reference sequence). In nucleotides, the CDR3 is TGTGCCAGCAGCTCGGACCAGGTCCGGTTGGCCTACAATGAGCAGTTCTTC. Amino acids: CASSSDQVRLAYNEQFF.

This chain uses TRBV4-2 with TRBJ1-4; TRBD1 agrees at 7 bases. V lost 3 bases and J lost 0; bases outside the gene matches: 10. The CDR3 totals 18 residues. Looked up from germline, CDR1 is LGHNA and CDR2 is YNFKEQ. The CDR3 DNA follows: TGTGCCAGCAGCCACGCCCCGGGACAGCTTTCAACTAATGAAAAACTGTTTTTT. Protein: CASSHAPGQLSTNEKLFF.

A few counts support this clonotype. This chain connects TRBV4-2 to TRBJ2-3; 13 nucleotides line up with TRBD2. Unmatched junction bases numbered 3, after V lost 1 base and J lost 2 bases. Per the germline V gene, CDR1 is LGHNA and CDR2 is YNFKEQ. The CDR3 is 17 residues long. CDR3 DNA: TGTGCCAGCAGCCAAGGGACTAGCGGGGGTCTCACAGATACGCAGTATTTT. It encodes CASSQGTSGGLTDTQYF.

This clonotype was observed a single time. V gene TRBV5-5 combines with J gene TRBJ2-1; 11 nucleotides agree with TRBD2. Germline trimming cut 3 bases from V and 7 bases from J; bases unmatched to any gene: 6. The CDR3 runs 15 residues. Germline CDR1 and CDR2: SGHKS and YYEKEE (reference sequence). The CDR3 region has the DNA TGTGCCAGCAGCTCTACCGGGACTAGCGGTAATGAGCAGTTCTTC. Translated: CASSSTGTSGNEQFF.

The chain recombines TRBV9 with TRBJ2-2; D is undetermined. V was trimmed by 3 bases and J by 7 bases, leaving 7 bases between them. The germline CDR1 and CDR2 sequences are SGDLS and YYNGEE. The CDR3 runs to 12 residues. CDR3 nucleotide sequence: TGTGCCAGCAGCGAGTTGGGCGGGGAGCTGTTTTTT. Translated, it gives CASSELGGELFF.

A note on this clonotype: Relative to the germline gene, one junction end is altered; a read error may explain this. The chain carries TRBV6-5 and TRBJ1-6, with 8 bases that match TRBD1. The germline V gene has CDR1 MNHEY and CDR2 SVGAGI. The CDR3 runs 19 residues. For the CDR3, the DNA is TGTGCCAGCAGTTCAAGTGGGCAGGGGGCGAGCTCCTATAATTCACCACTCCACTTT. This translates into CASSSSGQGASSYNSPLHF.

V usage is TRBV18 and J usage is TRBJ2-7, with D possibly being TRBD1 (5 bases). In germline, CDR1 is KGHSH, CDR2 LQKENI. V was cut by 6 bases and J by 5 bases, with 17 bases left in between. The CDR3 runs to 14 residues. In DNA, the CDR3 is TGTGCCAGCTCGAATTCCAGGGTTAGCCACGAGCAGTACTTC. This gives the protein CASSNSRVSHEQYF.

This clonotype was seen a handful of times. The genes are TRBV29-1 and TRBJ2-7, with a weak D call TRBD2 (5 bases). The CDR3 runs 15 residues. The V end was cut by 1 base, the J end by 3 bases, with 16 bases between. The V gene's germline CDR1 is SQVTM and CDR2 ANQGSEA. CDR3 bases: TGCAGCGTTGAAGTACCAGATCGGGGAAACTACGAGCAGTACTTC. It yields the protein CSVEVPDRGNYEQYF.

This clonotype has only a few counts. This chain joins TRBV27 and TRBJ1-2, with a possible D match to TRBD1 (5 bases). Trimming removed 4 bases at V and 2 bases at J, with 8 bases between. This CDR3 comprises 13 residues. Germline lookup yields CDR1 MNHEY and CDR2 SMNVEV (reference sequence). The CDR3 is CASSWGLNYGYTF. The CDR3 region has the DNA TGTGCCAGCAGTTGGGGACTAAACTATGGCTACACCTTC.

V is TRBV18 and J is TRBJ2-7; D unresolved. The CDR3 is made up of 15 amino acids. Germline values: CDR1 KGHSH, CDR2 LQKENI. Trimming shortened V by 6 bases and J by 7 bases, and 22 bases separated the two germline ends. CDR3 protein: CASSPTRAGPREQYF. CDR3 DNA sequence: TGTGCCAGCTCCCCGACTCGGGCAGGCCCCCGGGAGCAGTACTTC.